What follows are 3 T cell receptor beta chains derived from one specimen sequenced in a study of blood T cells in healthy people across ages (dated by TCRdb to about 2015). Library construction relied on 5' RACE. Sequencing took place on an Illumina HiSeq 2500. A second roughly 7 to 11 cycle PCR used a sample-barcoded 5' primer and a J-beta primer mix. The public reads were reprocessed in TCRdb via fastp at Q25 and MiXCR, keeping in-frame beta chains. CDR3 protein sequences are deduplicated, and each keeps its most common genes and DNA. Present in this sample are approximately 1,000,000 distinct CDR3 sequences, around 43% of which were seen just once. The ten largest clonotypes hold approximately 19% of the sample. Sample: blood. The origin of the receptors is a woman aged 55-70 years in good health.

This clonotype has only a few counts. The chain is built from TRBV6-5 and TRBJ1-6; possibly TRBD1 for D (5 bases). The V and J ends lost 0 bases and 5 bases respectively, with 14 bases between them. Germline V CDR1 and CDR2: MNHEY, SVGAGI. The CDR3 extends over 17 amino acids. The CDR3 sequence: CASSYSVPGLNNSPLHF. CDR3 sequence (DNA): TGTGCCAGCAGTTACTCGGTGCCAGGGTTGAATAATTCACCCCTCCACTTT.

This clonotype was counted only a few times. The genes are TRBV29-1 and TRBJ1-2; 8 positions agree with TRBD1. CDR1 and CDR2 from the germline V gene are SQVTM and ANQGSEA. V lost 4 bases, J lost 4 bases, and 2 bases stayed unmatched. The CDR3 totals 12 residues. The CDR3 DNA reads TGCAGCGTTGCACAGGGGGGCTATGGCTACACCTTC. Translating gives CSVAQGGYGYTF.

The CDR3 coding sequence is TGCAGCGTTGAAGACGGTTTCGCTAGCACAGATACGCAGTATTTT. Protein: CSVEDGFASTDTQYF. This chain links TRBV29-1 with TRBJ2-3; no clear D. The CDR3 covers 15 residues. Trimming left V 0 bases short and J 0 bases short, with 10 bases between. CDR1 is SQVTM and CDR2 is ANQGSEA in the germline V gene.